What follows are 10 T cell receptor beta chains derived from one specimen sequenced in a study of T cells in Graves' hyperthyroidism and ophthalmopathy. Using RNA transcripts as the source, TCR beta CDR3 regions were amplified. Researchers ran a first-round RT-PCR on the TCR CDR3 using the HTBI primer set. Each CDR3 protein is one row after TCRdb ran MiXCR on the multiplex PCR reads. This table holds nearly 750,000 distinct CDR3 sequences, just over 35% found once. The sequencing input was blood. The receptors derive from a woman in her 40s with Graves' hyperthyroidism.

V usage is TRBV29-1 and J usage is TRBJ2-5, with TRBD2 identical over 12 bases. V lost 0 bases, J lost 4 bases, and 15 bases stayed unmatched. The CDR3 sequence is 19 residues long. Germline V lookup: CDR1 SQVTM, CDR2 ANQGSEA. The CDR3 loop is CSVEESGGLAGYKGETQYF. As DNA, the CDR3 is TGCAGCGTTGAAGAAAGTGGTGGACTAGCGGGATATAAGGGAGAGACCCAGTACTTC.

This clonotype was found many times. This rearrangement joins TRBV7-3 to TRBJ1-5, with D uncertain. The CDR3 runs 13 residues. V lost 5 bases and J 5 bases, leaving 10 bases between the germline ends. Per the germline V gene, CDR1 is SGHTA and CDR2 is FQGTGA. CDR3 bases: TGTGCCAGCAGCCCGGAGTGGGATCAGCCCCAGCATTTT. Translated, it gives CASSPEWDQPQHF. Full variable domain (remainder filled in from reference TRBV7-3 and TRBJ1-5): GAGVSQTPSNKVTEKGKYVELRCDPISGHTALYWYRQSLGQGPEFLIYFQGTGAADDSGLPNDRFFAVRPEGSVSTLKIQRTERGDSAVYLCASSPEWDQPQHFGDGTRLSIL.

The DNA of the CDR3 is TGTGCCATCAGTTGGACAGGGCGGAATGAAAAACTGTTTTTT. Translated: CAISWTGRNEKLFF. The rearrangement uses TRBV10-3 and TRBJ1-4, with TRBD1 matching 8 bases. Germline trimming cut 5 bases from V and 5 bases from J; bases unmatched to any gene: 4. This CDR3 is built from 14 residues. Germline V gene sequence: CDR1 ENHRY, CDR2 SYGVKD.

This clonotype was counted a few times. The rearrangement uses TRBV5-4 and TRBJ1-4, with 8 bases matching TRBD1. This CDR3 is 14 amino acids long. V dropped 3 bases and J dropped 10; count of bases not matched to a gene: 8. The germline CDR1 and CDR2 sequences are SGHNT and YYREEE (reference sequence). CDR3 sequence reads: CASSCGTGCGKLFF. DNA for the CDR3: TGTGCCAGCAGCTGTGGGACAGGTTGTGGAAAACTGTTTTTT. The variable domain in full, with the rest retrieved from reference TRBV5-4 and TRBJ1-4, is ETGVTQSPTHLIKTRGQQVTLRCSSQSGHNTVSWYQQALGQGPQFIFQYYREEENGRGNFPPRFSGLQFPNYSSELNVNALELDDSALYLCASSCGTGCGKLFFGSGTQLSVL.

The genes are TRBV6-5 and TRBJ1-4, with no clear D. The CDR3 is 14 amino acids. The V and J ends lost 5 bases and 0 bases respectively, with 7 bases between them. Germline CDR1 is MNHEY and CDR2 is SVGAGI. CDR3 sequence (DNA): TGTGCCAGCAGTGTAACTACAACTAATGAAAAACTGTTTTTT. Translation: CASSVTTTNEKLFF.

This clonotype has more than one count but fewer than ten. The chain employs TRBV28 and TRBJ2-7; 8 nucleotides match TRBD1. CDR1 MDHEN and CDR2 SYDVKM come from the germline V gene. V lost 3 bases and J lost 5; bases outside the gene matches: 3. CDR3 length: 13 amino acids. The CDR3, as DNA: TGTGCCAGCAGTTTGGACAGGGTCGACGAGCAGTACTTC. This translates into CASSLDRVDEQYF. The whole variable domain, filled in from reference TRBV28 and TRBJ2-7, reads DVKVTQSSRYLVKRTGEKVFLECVQDMDHENMFWYRQDPGLGLRLIYFSYDVKMKEKGDIPEGYSVSREKKERFSLILESASTNQTSMYLCASSLDRVDEQYFGPGTRLTVT.

V is TRBV5-1 and J is TRBJ1-1; D is ambiguous. The CDR3 is 14 residues long. CDR1 SGHRS and CDR2 YFSETQ come from the germline V gene. Trimming shortened V by 1 base and J by 6 bases, and 13 bases separated the two germline ends. The CDR3 is CASSLSTGRSEAFF. CDR3 sequence (DNA): TGCGCCAGCAGCTTGAGTACGGGGAGGTCTGAAGCTTTCTTT. The variable domain in full, completed from reference TRBV5-1 and TRBJ1-1, reads KAGVTQTPRYLIKTRGQQVTLSCSPISGHRSVSWYQQTPGQGLQFLFEYFSETQRNKGNFPGRFSGRQFSNSRSEMNVSTLELGDSALYLCASSLSTGRSEAFFGQGTRLTVV.

This clonotype occurred many times. The chain is built from TRBV24-1 and TRBJ2-6; D might be TRBD1 (6 bases). V was clipped by 3 bases and J by 7 bases, with 9 bases between them. The CDR3 covers 14 residues. Germline V CDR1 and CDR2: KGHDR, SFDVKD. CDR3 sequence (DNA): TGTGCCACCAGTGATCGGGGACACGCCAACGTCCTGACTTTC. Encoded protein: CATSDRGHANVLTF.

This clonotype was counted a few times. This chain uses TRBV12-3 or TRBV12-4 with TRBJ2-2; the D gene is possibly TRBD1 (6 bases). There are 15 residues in the CDR3. V was trimmed by 6 bases and J by 4 bases, leaving 15 bases between them. CDR3 in amino acids: CASREQGRSTGELFF. The CDR3 DNA reads TGTGCCAGCAGAGAACAGGGACGGAGCACCGGGGAGCTGTTTTTT.

Concerning this clonotype itself: A much larger clone differs by one base, so this may be a read error. The chain combines TRBV19 with TRBJ1-1; unclear D gene. CDR1 and CDR2 from the germline V gene are LNHDA and SQIVND (reference sequence). The CDR3 spans 15 residues. The CDR3 DNA reads as TGTGCCAGTGGTATCAATTGGCAGGCCAACACTGAAGCTTTCTTT. The encoded protein is CASGINWQANTEAFF.